The next 5 T cell receptor beta chains were all read from a single sample in a study of T cell clonality in common variable immunodeficiency (dated by TCRdb to the mid-2010s). The antigens of these receptors remain unknown. Results and caveats for the whole study, not just this receptor: Fewer deletions and N-nucleotide insertions were reportedly observed in CVID TCRbeta sequences, and highly modified clones with 13 or more V deletions were reportedly absent from CVID TCRbeta sequences.

Preparation of the library involved the immunoSEQ multiplex PCR assay. What TCRdb holds here is the immuneACCESS table cut down to in-frame rearrangements. Part of the clones is not present; checked against another copy, under half of the missing clones reflect an unresolved V gene, and the others are unexplained. The table for this sample lists roughly 9,000 clones, none of them counted only once. Clones ranked in the top ten supply around 4.5% of the sample. Sequenced: peripheral blood mononuclear cells. Receptors were obtained from a human donor with common variable immunodeficiency.

This clone showed up many times. The CDR3 end is not reached by the read, which stops 3 residues before it; the germline J gene fills it in. The chain uses TRBV2 and TRBJ2-3; 12 bases fit TRBD2. CDR3 length equals 15 residues. The germline CDR1 and CDR2 sequences are SNHLY and FYNNEI. After removal of 6 bases from V and 6 bases from J, the junction contained 7 bases not matched to a gene. The sequenced CDR3 bases are TGTGCCAGCAGAGCCCTAGCGGGAGGGCCGGATACG. Translation: CASRALAGGPDT. The complete CDR3 sequence is CASRALAGGPDTQYF.

This clone was picked up many times. With the read ending 3 residues before the CDR3 end, the germline J gene is used to fill in that end. V is TRBV20-1 and J is TRBJ2-7; D is ambiguous. Germline CDR1 is DFQATT and CDR2 is SNEGSKA (reference sequence). Trimming pared 1 base from V and 1 base from J, leaving 17 bases between. The CDR3 contains 16 residues. CDR3 bases read: TGCAGTGCTAGAGGTGGCCTTGGCCGCTCTTCCTACGAG. It is translated as CSARGGLGRSSYE. The whole CDR3 protein reads CSARGGLGRSSYEQYF.

At least ten counts were recorded for this clone. The sequenced fragment ends 3 residues before the CDR3 boundary, so the rest is inferred from the germline J gene. The rearrangement joins TRBV7-2 to TRBJ2-7; no definite D call. This CDR3 comprises 12 residues. The germline CDR1 and CDR2 sequences are SGHTA and FQGNSA. Trimming shortened V by 6 bases and J by 0 bases, and 6 bases separated the two germline ends. CDR3 protein: CASSGSSYEQYF. The part of the CDR3 DNA that was read is TGTGCCAGCAGTGGCAGCTCCTACGAG.

This clone occurred many times. The read ends 3 residues shy of where the CDR3 ends; the end is completed using the germline J gene. The chain joins TRBV9 to TRBJ2-1, with TRBD2 matching 7 bases. Germline V lookup: CDR1 SGDLS, CDR2 YYNGEE. The CDR3 runs 16 residues. After removal of 4 bases from V and 5 bases from J, the junction contained 12 bases not matched to a gene. The DNA read from the CDR3 is TGTGCCAGCAGCTTCTTACCGACTAGCTCAGACAATGAG. Protein product: CASSFLPTSSDNE. In full, the CDR3 is CASSFLPTSSDNEQFF.

This clone was recorded at least ten times. The CDR3 end falls 3 residues outside the read, so it is completed with the germline J gene. The chain has TRBV7-9 and TRBJ1-1; unclear D gene. This CDR3 region has 14 residues. Trimming cost V 7 bases and J 0 bases, with 12 bases left between them. Germline V lookup: CDR1 SEHNR, CDR2 FQNEAQ (reference sequence). The CDR3 is CASNLKVMNTEAFF. The CDR3 bases that were read are TGTGCCAGCAATTTAAAGGTAATGAACACTGAA.